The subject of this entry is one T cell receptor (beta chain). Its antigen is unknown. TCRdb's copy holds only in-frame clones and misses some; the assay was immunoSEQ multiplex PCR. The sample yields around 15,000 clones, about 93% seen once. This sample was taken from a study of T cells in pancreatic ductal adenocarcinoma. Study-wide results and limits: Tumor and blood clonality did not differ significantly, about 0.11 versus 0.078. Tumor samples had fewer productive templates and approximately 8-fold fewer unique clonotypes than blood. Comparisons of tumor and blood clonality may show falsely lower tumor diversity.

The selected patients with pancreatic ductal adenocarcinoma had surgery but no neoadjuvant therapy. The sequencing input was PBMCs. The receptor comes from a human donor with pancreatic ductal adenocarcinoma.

CDR3 bases: TGTGCCAGCAGCCAAGATCGGACAGTAAGAGGCTATGGCTACACCTTC. Translated: CASSQDRTVRGYGYTF. V and J are TRBV4-2 and TRBJ1-2, with D possibly being TRBD1 (6 bases). CDR3 size: 16 residues. The germline V gene has CDR1 LGHNA and CDR2 YNFKEQ. Trimming left V 0 bases short and J 4 bases short, with 15 bases between.